The T cell receptor beta chain under discussion was sequenced for a study of OX40 agonist ivuxolimab in advanced cancers. About the research overall: Every 2 weeks, ivuxolimab was infused into the patients intravenously at between 0.01 and 10 mg/kg. Study results and caveats: Among the nonresponders, some also had low normalized T-cell clonal expansion.

This CDR3 has 14 residues. Germline assignment: CDR1 PRHDT and CDR2 FYEKMQ (reference sequence). V gave up 6 bases and J gave up 2 bases; unmatched junction bases: 3. Clones were read by immunoSEQ multiplex PCR, and TCRdb kept only the in-frame ones, dropping some. The table lists 95,000 to 150,000 clones, roughly 95% of them singletons. Comments on this clone: The antigen is not known.

Autoimmune disease history or systemic immunosuppression meant exclusion. Cycle 7 day 1, cycle 4 day 1, and baseline were the timepoints at which blood was sampled. The sequencing used CD4+ or CD8+ T cells sorted from blood, collected in a trial of the OX40 agonist ivuxolimab. The source is an adult with an advanced solid tumor such as melanoma, head and neck, liver or kidney cancer. The chain uses TRBV13 and TRBJ2-2, with TRBD1 matching 7 bases. CDR3: CASRRQGNTGELFF. The CDR3 DNA follows: TGTGCCAGCAGGAGACAGGGAAACACCGGGGAGCTGTTTTTT.